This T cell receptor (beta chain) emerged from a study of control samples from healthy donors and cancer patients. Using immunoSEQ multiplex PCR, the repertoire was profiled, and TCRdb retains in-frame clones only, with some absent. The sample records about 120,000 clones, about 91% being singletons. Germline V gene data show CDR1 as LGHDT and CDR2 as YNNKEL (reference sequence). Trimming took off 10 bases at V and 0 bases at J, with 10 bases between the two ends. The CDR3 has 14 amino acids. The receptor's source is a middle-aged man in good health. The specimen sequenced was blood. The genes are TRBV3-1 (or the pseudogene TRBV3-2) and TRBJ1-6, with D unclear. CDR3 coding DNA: TGTGCCACGGGGAGGAGCTCCTATAATTCACCCCTCCACTTT. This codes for CATGRSSYNSPLHF.